Listed here are 5 T cell receptor beta chains from one sample, sequenced in a study of blood T cell repertoires in COVID-19. Measured with immunoSEQ multiplex PCR; TCRdb has only the in-frame clones, and not every one. The sample has over 200,000 clones; around 84% are singletons. The sample was peripheral blood. All receptors derive from a man of 80 years or more with acute or convalescent COVID-19.

The chain couples TRBV5-1 to TRBJ1-1; 7 bases are shared with TRBD1. The CDR3 sequence is 16 residues long. Per the germline V gene, CDR1 is SGHRS and CDR2 is YFSETQ. Trimming cost V 0 bases and J 3 bases; bases outside gene matches: 8. The CDR3 region is CASSLAGDRPYTEAFF. CDR3 nucleotides: TGCGCCAGCAGCTTGGCCGGGGACAGACCCTACACTGAAGCTTTCTTT.

This rearrangement joins TRBV3-1 (or the pseudogene TRBV3-2) to TRBJ2-4; D is unclear. Trimming removed 3 bases at V and 0 bases at J, with 6 bases between. The CDR3 is made up of 14 amino acids. Germline CDR1 reads LGHDT; CDR2 reads YNNKEL (reference sequence). The CDR3 protein is CASSQRQAKNIQYF. The CDR3 DNA follows: TGTGCCAGCAGCCAGCGGCAAGCCAAAAACATTCAGTACTTC.

The genes are TRBV4-3 and TRBJ1-4; D is perhaps TRBD1 (6 bases). V lost 4 bases and J lost 7, with 13 bases in between. This CDR3 spans 14 amino acids. From germline, CDR1 is LGHNA and CDR2 YSLEER. Here the CDR3 reads CASSPQGIGEKLFF. The CDR3 coding sequence is TGCGCCAGCAGCCCACAGGGTATCGGTGAAAAACTGTTTTTT.

The CDR3 nucleotides read TGTGCCAGCAGCCCGGGACAGGGGATTTACAATGAGCAGTTCTTC. Translated, it gives CASSPGQGIYNEQFF. The chain has TRBV28 and TRBJ2-1; 10 nucleotides line up with TRBD1. The V and J ends lost 6 bases and 4 bases, in that order; junction bases with no gene match: 6. Germline V gene lookup returns CDR1 MDHEN and CDR2 SYDVKM. This CDR3 is built from 15 residues.

This clone showed up just once. The chain links TRBV3-1 (or the pseudogene TRBV3-2) to TRBJ2-1; D is unclear. The V end was cut by 0 bases, the J end by 0 bases, with 15 bases between. Germline V gene data show CDR1 as LGHDT and CDR2 as YNNKEL (reference sequence). The CDR3 runs 18 residues. The CDR3 protein is CASSQDRSGWVSYNEQFF. The DNA of the CDR3 is TGTGCCAGCAGCCAAGACCGATCAGGATGGGTCTCCTACAATGAGCAGTTCTTC.